Listed here are 24 T cell receptor beta chains from one sample, sequenced in a study of long-term antiretroviral therapy in people with HIV. Run at survey level, the immunoSEQ assay was version v3.0. TCRdb keeps only in-frame clones here, not all; method: immunoSEQ multiplex PCR. The sample lists some 15,000 clones; roughly three quarters were seen once. The sequences come from unsorted PBMCs, collected 0.5 years before starting antiretroviral therapy. The receptors were sampled from a woman in her forties with HIV.

This clone was detected only once. The V call is TRBV29-1, the J call TRBJ1-1; D ambiguous. This CDR3 has 13 amino acids. From germline, CDR1 is SQVTM and CDR2 ANQGSEA. Trimming left V 4 bases short and J 1 base short, with 10 bases between. CDR3 region: CSVGLPSNTEAFF. CDR3 sequence (DNA): TGCAGCGTTGGGTTACCCTCGAACACTGAAGCTTTCTTT.

The genes are TRBV9 and TRBJ2-3; 8 nucleotides line up with TRBD2. Trimming took 0 bases from V and 6 from J; bases not matched to a gene: 3. In germline, CDR1 is SGDLS, CDR2 YYNGEE. The CDR3 contains 14 residues. The CDR3 nucleotides are TGTGCCAGCAGCGTAGGCGGGGGGTGGGATACGCAGTATTTT. This gives the protein CASSVGGGWDTQYF.

The chain recombines TRBV16 with TRBJ1-6; 7 bases fit TRBD1. The CDR3 totals 15 residues. Germline V gives CDR1 KGHSY, CDR2 FQNENV. V shed 4 bases, J shed 5 bases, and the junction held 5 bases outside the gene matches. In DNA form, the CDR3 reads TGTGCCAGCAGCCTGGCCGGGACAGATAATTCACCCCTCCACTTT. Its protein is CASSLAGTDNSPLHF.

This sequence joins TRBV9 and TRBJ2-7, with 7 bases that match TRBD2. This CDR3 contains 15 residues. Germline lookup yields CDR1 SGDLS and CDR2 YYNGEE. V was clipped by 0 bases and J by 4 bases; unmatched bases: 7. The CDR3, as DNA: TGTGCCAGCAGCGTAGCGGGGGGTGTTGGATACGAGCAGTACTTC. The encoded protein is CASSVAGGVGYEQYF.

The chain recombines TRBV5-1 with TRBJ2-3, with D perhaps being TRBD1 or TRBD2 (5 bases each). CDR3 length: 18 residues. The germline V gene has CDR1 SGHRS and CDR2 YFSETQ. V was trimmed by 5 bases and J by 2 bases, leaving 24 bases between them. This CDR3 reads CASRGRFEGKEPTDTQYF. The CDR3 DNA follows: TGCGCCAGCAGGGGGCGCTTCGAGGGAAAAGAGCCCACAGATACGCAGTATTTT.

Relative to its sample, this clone is medium-sized. CDR3 sequence (DNA): TGCGCCAGCAGCTGGACAGGGGGCGAGGCCGGGGAGCTGTTTTTT. It yields the protein CASSWTGGEAGELFF. V gene TRBV5-1 combines with J gene TRBJ2-2; 11 bases fit TRBD1. Trimming took 3 bases from V and 6 from J; bases not matched to a gene: 4. The CDR3 sequence is 15 residues long. The germline V gene encodes CDR1 SGHRS and CDR2 YFSETQ.

The gene calls are TRBV28 and TRBJ1-2; D not certain. CDR3 length equals 13 residues. The ends were cut back, 4 bases at V and 8 bases at J, with 14 bases in the middle. CDR1 and CDR2 (germline): MDHEN, SYDVKM. The CDR3 DNA follows: TGTGCCAGCAGTTCGGACGGCTATTCGGGCTACACCTTC. Protein sequence: CASSSDGYSGYTF.

The genes are TRBV10-3 and TRBJ1-2, with 9 bases aligning to TRBD1. The CDR3 consists of 14 residues. With V trimmed by 2 bases and J by 8 bases, 6 bases remained unmatched. From germline, CDR1 is ENHRY and CDR2 SYGVKD. The CDR3 spells CAISERQGEGGYTF. DNA for the CDR3: TGTGCCATCAGTGAGCGACAGGGGGAAGGAGGCTACACCTTC.

The chain employs TRBV6-1 and TRBJ2-1, with 7 bases aligning to TRBD1. V lost 6 bases and J lost 4; bases outside the gene matches: 6. Germline V lookup: CDR1 MNHNS, CDR2 SASEGT. The CDR3 spans 14 residues. The CDR3 region is CASRPTGVYNEQFF. CDR3 DNA: TGTGCCAGCAGGCCAACAGGGGTTTACAATGAGCAGTTCTTC.

This clone appeared a single time. The chain combines TRBV4-1 with TRBJ1-2; tentatively, D is TRBD1 (6 bases). The V gene lost 4 bases and the J gene lost 0 bases, with 24 bases spanning the gap. The CDR3 length is 19 residues. Germline V gene sequence: CDR1 MGHRA, CDR2 YSYEKL. The CDR3 DNA reads as TGCGCCAGCAGCCGACAGGTTTATTCGACAGCCGAAGCTAACTATGGCTACACCTTC. This gives the protein CASSRQVYSTAEANYGYTF.

The chain links TRBV18 to TRBJ2-5; 8 bases are shared with TRBD1. V trimming: 1 base; J trimming: 3 bases; junction bases outside the gene matches: 1. This CDR3 has 14 residues. CDR1 and CDR2 from the germline V gene are KGHSH and LQKENI. The CDR3 reads CASSPQDREETQYF. For the CDR3, the DNA is TGTGCCAGCTCACCACAGGACAGGGAAGAGACCCAGTACTTC.

The J gene is TRBJ2-2, the V gene TRBV15; D perhaps matches TRBD2 (5 bases). Germline CDR1 LNHNV, CDR2 YYDKDF (reference sequence). This CDR3 spans 17 amino acids. V shed 0 bases and J shed 2 bases, with 13 bases lying between them. This CDR3 is CATSREHTGFNTGELFF. The CDR3 bases are TGTGCCACCAGCAGAGAACATACGGGATTTAACACCGGGGAGCTGTTTTTT. The full variable domain, with the rest looked up from reference TRBV15 and TRBJ2-2, is DAMVIQNPRYQVTQFGKPVTLSCSQTLNHNVMYWYQQKSSQAPKLLFHYYDKDFNNEADTPDNFQSRRPNTSFCFLDIRSPGLGDTAMYLCATSREHTGFNTGELFFGEGSRLTVL.

J is TRBJ1-2 and V is TRBV2; D gene unclear. CDR1 and CDR2 (germline): SNHLY, FYNNEI. This CDR3 comprises 12 residues. Deletions cut 7 bases from V and 4 bases from J, with 10 bases between. The chain's CDR3 is CASTSGLYGYTF. For the CDR3, the DNA is TGTGCCAGCACATCGGGCCTCTATGGCTACACCTTC.

This clone was detected once. The chain couples TRBV5-1 to TRBJ1-6, with 9 nucleotides matching TRBD1. Germline V gives CDR1 SGHRS, CDR2 YFSETQ. V gave up 2 bases and J gave up 10 bases; unmatched junction bases: 10. The CDR3 has 16 amino acids. CDR3 residues: CASSLDTGGQGSPLHF. The CDR3 region has the DNA TGCGCCAGCAGCTTAGACACAGGGGGACAGGGATCACCCCTCCACTTT.

This clone was seen a single time. CDR3 sequence reads: CASSTGTATQPQHF. CDR3 DNA: TGTGCCAGCAGCACCGGGACAGCAACCCAGCCCCAGCATTTT. V usage is TRBV7-8 and J usage is TRBJ1-5; 7 bases fit TRBD1. CDR3 size: 14 residues. Germline loops: CDR1 SGHVS, CDR2 FQNEAQ. With 5 bases clipped from V and 7 bases from J, the junction kept 8 bases outside the gene matches.

This clone was counted only a few times. This CDR3 reads CASRQGGSPLHF. CDR3 bases: TGTGCCAGCCGACAGGGTGGTTCACCCCTCCACTTT. The chain recombines TRBV19 with TRBJ1-6, with 7 positions matching TRBD1. The J segment lost 9 bases and the V segment lost 9 bases, leaving 5 bases of the junction unmatched. The CDR3 is made up of 12 amino acids. The germline V gene has CDR1 LNHDA and CDR2 SQIVND (reference sequence).

The chain has TRBV10-1 and TRBJ2-1; TRBD2 matches 9 bases. V trimming: 6 bases; J trimming: 8 bases; junction bases outside the gene matches: 11. The CDR3 is made up of 15 amino acids. Germline V gene data show CDR1 as WNHNN and CDR2 as SYGVQD (reference sequence). As DNA, the CDR3 is TGCGCCAGCAGCGGCGGGGGGGTCGCCCTCGATGAGCAGTTCTTC. Translation gives CASSGGGVALDEQFF.

The rearrangement joins TRBV2 to TRBJ1-1, with D possibly matching TRBD1 (5 bases). This CDR3 comprises 13 residues. The V end lost 5 bases, the J end lost 10 bases, and 17 bases lay between the germline ends. Germline CDR1 reads SNHLY; CDR2 reads FYNNEI. Here the CDR3 DNA reads TGTGCCAGCAGTTTACCGGGGCTAAAGCGAGCTTTCTTT. It specifies CASSLPGLKRAFF.

The rearrangement links TRBV7-9 to TRBJ1-1, with D unresolved. Germline CDR1 SEHNR, CDR2 FQNEAQ (reference sequence). V lost 5 bases and J 1 base, leaving 14 bases between the germline ends. The CDR3 covers 15 residues. The CDR3 sequence is CASSPQSTRNTEAFF. CDR3 sequence (DNA): TGTGCCAGCAGCCCCCAATCGACAAGGAACACTGAAGCTTTCTTT. Full variable domain (rest looked up from reference TRBV7-9 and TRBJ1-1): DTGVSQNPRHKITKRGQNVTFRCDPISEHNRLYWYRQTLGQGPEFLTYFQNEAQLEKSRLLSDRFSAERPKGSFSTLEIQRTEQGDSAMYLCASSPQSTRNTEAFFGQGTRLTVV.

The chain has TRBV7-8 and TRBJ1-1, with no clear D. Trimming cost V 2 bases and J 1 base, with 11 bases left between them. This CDR3 comprises 15 residues. Germline CDR1 and CDR2: SGHVS and FQNEAQ. The CDR3 sequence: CASSLKSMANTEAFF. CDR3 nucleotide sequence: TGTGCCAGCAGCTTAAAATCTATGGCGAACACTGAAGCTTTCTTT.

The genes are TRBV21-1 and TRBJ1-5. TRBV21-1 has pseudogene status. There are 18 residues in the CDR3. The CDR3, as DNA: TGTGCCAGCAGCAAAACCTCGGGAGTCAGGCGTAAGGATCAGCCCCAGCATTTT. Protein: CASSKTSGVRRKDQPQHF.

This clone turned up a few times. V gene TRBV7-9 combines with J gene TRBJ2-7; 7 bases agree with TRBD2. Trimming cost V 5 bases and J 2 bases; bases outside gene matches: 9. There are 15 residues in the CDR3. Germline V gene lookup returns CDR1 SEHNR and CDR2 FQNEAQ (reference sequence). This chain's CDR3 is CASSPYGAGAYEQYF. In DNA form, the CDR3 reads TGTGCCAGCAGCCCCTATGGGGCGGGGGCCTACGAGCAGTACTTC.

The chain has TRBV19 and TRBJ1-1; 7 bases are a match to TRBD1. CDR1 is LNHDA and CDR2 is SQIVND in the germline V gene (reference sequence). CDR3 length: 12 amino acids. J was trimmed by 7 bases and V by 10 bases; bases with no gene match: 9. CDR3 residues: CATQQGNGEAFF. The CDR3 bases are TGTGCCACCCAACAGGGGAACGGTGAAGCTTTCTTT.

The J gene is TRBJ2-1, the V gene TRBV5-1; possibly TRBD2 for D (5 bases). Germline V gene sequence: CDR1 SGHRS, CDR2 YFSETQ. V lost 4 bases, J lost 6 bases, and 17 bases lay in between. The CDR3 consists of 15 residues. The CDR3 here is CASSGNGPGSNEQFF. DNA of the CDR3: TGCGCCAGCAGCGGTAACGGACCGGGAAGCAATGAGCAGTTCTTC.